A selection of T cell receptor beta chains follows, all from one sample in a study of identical twins. TCRdb re-called the 5' RACE reads through MiXCR, storing one row per CDR3 protein. The data show about 720,000 distinct CDR3 sequences, 15% to 20% seen once. These same data were also listed under a study on T cells expressing NK-cell markers.

Sequences were obtained from PBMCs. These receptors all stem from a woman in her late teens or twenties in good health. Both conserved end residues are trimmed from each CDR3.

TRBV9 14 ASSVDVGGTSYEQY
TRBV12-3/TRBV12-4 12 ASSFRLSSYEQY
TRBV12-3/TRBV12-4 10 ASSLTDLEAF
TRBV29-1 12 SVVWEPSYNEQF
TRBV27 10 ASRAERDEQY
TRBV7-9 12 ASSFSGQGTEAF
TRBV29-1 11 SVEGGFNYGYT
TRBV29-1 10 SVEAGYGTQY
TRBV10-1 12 ASSESPEDTEAF
TRBV5-6 14 ASSLGLGNSGNTIY
TRBV20-1 11 SADPPQSDTQY
TRBV6-1 13 ASRKGAGGGYEQY
TRBV18 15 ASSPYGQGWRTDTQY
TRBV20-1 12 SARAVSGLYEQY
TRBV5-1 13 ASSWDSSEGETQY
TRBV6-1 13 ASSEEWGQGGEQY
TRBV20-1 10 SALISGNTIY
TRBV28 13 ASSSLAGGAETQY
TRBV7-9 14 ASSFSLAGEYNEQF
TRBV5-1 13 ASSKLGLGTNEQF
TRBV7-2 14 ASSLRSGGTSYEQY
TRBV15 12 ATSRGQGSDTQY
TRBV5-1 11 ASSLAPENTQY
TRBV6-5 13 ASSYSFTQPNEQF
TRBV15 12 ATSRQGSNEKLF
TRBV24-1 13 ATSDRSGESYTQY
TRBV9 14 ASSVPGLADSNEQF
TRBV5-1 12 ASSFSGGDDTQY
TRBV7-6 11 ASSRGRGYEQY
TRBV12-3/TRBV12-4 12 ASSFSGRIYEQY
TRBV24-1 18 ATSEQHQGPQGGENQPQH
TRBV4-1 14 ASSAEGGNGANVLT
TRBV19 10 ASSIGEETQY
TRBV15 11 ATSRERSYEQY
TRBV19 11 ASRTGAQNIQY
TRBV29-1 11 SIRGGSNQPQH
TRBV12-3/TRBV12-4 12 ASSTREGRNEQF
TRBV20-1 11 SAAAGGNTEAF
TRBV20-1 9 SARTGTGYT
TRBV12-3/TRBV12-4 14 ASRTREGSTGNTIY
TRBV12-3/TRBV12-4 10 ASSLAGLQQF
TRBV12-3/TRBV12-4 13 ASCIAGSSGNTIY
TRBV29-1 12 SVEVGADPDTQY
TRBV4-3 13 ASSQDGRITDTQY
TRBV10-3 11 AISVSSGNTIY
TRBV12-3/TRBV12-4 16 ASSLLAGGPSGSGELF
TRBV6-2/TRBV6-3 12 ASSYPGFTDTQY
TRBV6-2/TRBV6-3 11 ASSFLAWYEQY
TRBV9 14 ASSAAGRGGKDEQF
TRBV7-2 11 ASRRGRNYEQY
TRBV7-3 11 ALTYQGKETQY
TRBV21-1 11 PTRGALHYEQY
TRBV6-5 13 ASSYSDRGRDIQY